The clone carrying this T cell receptor (beta chain) was seen a single time. This entry comes from a study of shared clonotypes between healthy human individuals. Some clones are missing from TCRdb's copy, which holds only in-frame ones; the method was immunoSEQ multiplex PCR. This sample carries roughly 1,800,000 clones, around 96% of them seen once, and the ten largest clones take under 1.5%. CD45RO negativity and positive selection for CCR7 defined naive CD8 cells, a population that excluded terminally differentiated effector memory CD45RA+ cells. The sequencing input was naive CD8+ T cells sorted from blood. This TCR was recovered from a man aged 18-30 years in good health.

CDR3 DNA: TGTGCCAGCAGCCCTCGACTGTACAATGAGCAGTTCTTC. It encodes CASSPRLYNEQFF. The chain employs TRBV7-8 and TRBJ2-1; the D is unclear. Germline V gene sequence: CDR1 SGHVS, CDR2 FQNEAQ. The CDR3 totals 13 residues. The V gene lost 5 bases and the J gene lost 4 bases, with 9 bases spanning the gap.